Listed here are 30 T cell receptor beta chains from one sample, sequenced in a study of blood T cell repertoires in COVID-19. Generated by immunoSEQ multiplex PCR, the TCRdb table keeps only in-frame clones and is missing some. The table has about 160,000 clones, 87% seen once; the top ten hold 10% to 13%. Sequenced material: peripheral blood. These receptors were obtained from a woman aged 70 to 79 with COVID-19, enrolled during active disease.

J is TRBJ2-7 and V is TRBV5-5; 7 bases fit TRBD1. This CDR3 region has 15 residues. Germline values: CDR1 SGHKS, CDR2 YYEKEE (reference sequence). The junction had 11 bases not matched to a gene; V was cut back by 4 bases and J by 4 bases. The CDR3 nucleotides read TGTGCCAGCAGCCCTACCGGGACAGAGTATTACGAGCAGTACTTC. Its protein product is CASSPTGTEYYEQYF.

The rearrangement joins TRBV18 to TRBJ2-2; no definite D call. Germline CDR1 is KGHSH and CDR2 is LQKENI. Trimming shortened V by 3 bases and J by 0 bases, and 5 bases separated the two germline ends. The CDR3 is 14 residues long. The CDR3 DNA is TGTGCCAGCTCACCGTCTACGAACACCGGGGAGCTGTTTTTT. It translates to CASSPSTNTGELFF.

V gene TRBV5-1 combines with J gene TRBJ2-7; TRBD2 matches 7 bases. The CDR3 length is 14 residues. The germline V gene has CDR1 SGHRS and CDR2 YFSETQ. J gave up 1 base and V 0 bases, and 1 base lay outside the gene matches. CDR3 in DNA: TGCGCCAGCAGCTTGGGACTAGCATCCTACGAGCAGTACTTC. This encodes CASSLGLASYEQYF.

The chain couples TRBV6-1 to TRBJ1-1; D is uncertain. The CDR3 is made up of 14 amino acids. Between the trimmed V and J ends, which lost 2 bases and 10 bases, there was a span of 17 bases. Germline loops: CDR1 MNHNS, CDR2 SASEGT. The CDR3: CASSETPGLVRAFF. The CDR3 bases are TGTGCCAGCAGTGAAACCCCGGGGTTGGTGAGAGCTTTCTTT.

V gene TRBV5-4 combines with J gene TRBJ2-3, with D possibly being TRBD2 (6 bases). The V and J ends lost 4 bases and 3 bases respectively, with 18 bases between them. From germline, CDR1 is SGHNT and CDR2 YYREEE (reference sequence). The CDR3 is made up of 16 amino acids. In nucleotides, the CDR3 is TGTGCCAGCAGCGATCGCGGGCGGGGTGTGACAGATACGCAGTATTTT. It translates to CASSDRGRGVTDTQYF.

The rearrangement joins TRBV7-9 to TRBJ2-7; 8 bases fit TRBD1. V trimming: 4 bases; J trimming: 0 bases; junction bases outside the gene matches: 5. Looked up from germline, CDR1 is SEHNR and CDR2 is FQNEAQ (reference sequence). CDR3 length: 15 residues. As DNA, the CDR3 is TGTGCCAGCAGCTCCTTAGGACAGGGCTCCTACGAGCAGTACTTC. As protein: CASSSLGQGSYEQYF. Together with reference TRBV7-9 and TRBJ2-7, the CDR3 gives the full variable domain: DTGVSQNPRHKITKRGQNVTFRCDPISEHNRLYWYRQTLGQGPEFLTYFQNEAQLEKSRLLSDRFSAERPKGSFSTLEIQRTEQGDSAMYLCASSSLGQGSYEQYFGPGTRLTVT.

The CDR3 sequence: CSASGAGLGDTEAFF. The CDR3 DNA follows: TGCAGTGCTAGTGGGGCAGGCTTAGGGGACACTGAAGCTTTCTTT. V is TRBV20-1 and J is TRBJ1-1; possible D gene TRBD1, 5 bases. Trimming removed 3 bases at V and 3 bases at J, with 17 bases between. Germline V gene lookup returns CDR1 DFQATT and CDR2 SNEGSKA (reference sequence). The CDR3 consists of 15 residues.

The rearrangement uses TRBV7-3 and TRBJ2-3, with a weak D call TRBD1 (6 bases). V shed 5 bases and J shed 2 bases, with 11 bases lying between them. CDR3 length: 14 residues. Looked up from germline, CDR1 is SGHTA and CDR2 is FQGTGA. Here the CDR3 DNA reads TGTGCCAGCAGCCTCGACAGGAACACAGATACGCAGTATTTT. As protein: CASSLDRNTDTQYF.

This clone is a singleton in its sample. This sequence joins TRBV6-1 and TRBJ2-5; TRBD2 is a possible D gene (5 bases). Germline V gene lookup returns CDR1 MNHNS and CDR2 SASEGT. V lost 3 bases, J lost 1 base, and 12 bases lay in between. The CDR3 sequence is 15 residues long. CDR3 loop: CASSETRGSQETQYF. The CDR3 nucleotides read TGTGCCAGCAGTGAGACTCGAGGGTCCCAAGAGACCCAGTACTTC.

This sequence joins TRBV6-5 and TRBJ1-1; 10 bases match TRBD1. CDR1 is MNHEY, CDR2 SVGAGI, per germline. The CDR3 is 15 amino acids. Trimming cost V 0 bases and J 5 bases; bases outside gene matches: 3. CDR3 amino acids: CASSYSGQGTTEAFF. The DNA for the CDR3 is TGTGCCAGCAGTTACTCGGGACAGGGGACGACTGAAGCTTTCTTT.

This clone was observed a handful of times. The chain is built from TRBV30 and TRBJ1-5; TRBD1 might be the D (6 bases). The CDR3 totals 15 residues. Germline V gene data show CDR1 as GTSNPN and CDR2 as SVGIG (reference sequence). Trimming cost V 2 bases and J 1 base, with 12 bases left between them. The CDR3 region is CAWSPGVSSNQPQHF. The CDR3 DNA sequence: TGTGCCTGGAGTCCAGGGGTCTCGAGCAATCAGCCCCAGCATTTT.

This clone was seen just once. The chain joins TRBV7-9 to TRBJ2-1, with D possibly matching TRBD2 (6 bases). Trimming left V 6 bases short and J 6 bases short, with 21 bases between. The CDR3 is made up of 16 amino acids. Looked up from germline, CDR1 is SEHNR and CDR2 is FQNEAQ (reference sequence). CDR3 coding DNA: TGTGCCAGCAGAGGATTGAATAGCGGCCGGGTCAATGAGCAGTTCTTC. Translated: CASRGLNSGRVNEQFF.

Here the CDR3 reads CASSGRGVPYGYTF. In nucleotides, the CDR3 is TGTGCCAGCAGTGGTAGAGGAGTCCCCTATGGCTACACCTTC. The chain links TRBV2 to TRBJ1-2; no clear D. The CDR3 extends over 14 amino acids. Germline CDR1 reads SNHLY; CDR2 reads FYNNEI. Trimming removed 4 bases at V and 4 bases at J, with 13 bases between.

The chain has TRBV28 and TRBJ1-3, with D maybe TRBD1 (5 bases). The CDR3 sequence is 17 residues long. V was pared by 3 bases and J by 0 bases, with 15 bases between. Germline V lookup: CDR1 MDHEN, CDR2 SYDVKM. This chain's CDR3 is CASSLADSSYSGNTIYF. CDR3 sequence (DNA): TGTGCCAGCAGTTTGGCCGACAGTTCGTACTCTGGAAACACCATATATTTT.

The chain employs TRBV3-1 (or the pseudogene TRBV3-2) and TRBJ2-5, with 9 bases aligning to TRBD1. J gave up 1 base and V 1 base, and 4 bases lay outside the gene matches. The CDR3 sequence is 16 residues long. Germline V gene lookup returns CDR1 LGHDT and CDR2 YNNKEL (reference sequence). The DNA for the CDR3 is TGTGCCAGCAGCCAAGGCGGACAGGGGTTCCAAGAGACCCAGTACTTC. Amino acids: CASSQGGQGFQETQYF.

As to this clone: Other DNA sequences from this sample encode an identical CDR3 as well. The chain joins TRBV28 to TRBJ2-5; TRBD1 is a possible D gene (6 bases). Germline CDR1 MDHEN, CDR2 SYDVKM. The V end lost 4 bases, the J end lost 2 bases, and 11 bases lay between the germline ends. The CDR3 spans 14 residues. In nucleotides, the CDR3 is TGTGCCAGCAGTTCCCGAACAGGGCAAGAGACCCAGTACTTC. It translates to CASSSRTGQETQYF.

The chain combines TRBV19 with TRBJ1-2, with TRBD1 matching 10 bases. The CDR3 is 13 residues long. Germline V gives CDR1 LNHDA, CDR2 SQIVND (reference sequence). Unmatched junction bases numbered 5, after V lost 3 bases and J lost 10 bases. The CDR3 protein is CASSMGTGVPYTF. CDR3 bases: TGTGCCAGTAGTATGGGGACAGGGGTTCCCTACACCTTC.

CDR3 protein: CASSYTPAGSYEQYF. CDR3 DNA: TGTGCCAGCAGCTATACTCCTGCAGGCTCCTACGAGCAGTACTTC. This sequence joins TRBV5-6 and TRBJ2-7, with no clear D. The CDR3 is 15 amino acids. The germline CDR1 and CDR2 sequences are SGHDT and YYEEEE. V was shortened by 3 bases and J by 0 bases, with 13 bases between the two germline ends.

V usage is TRBV5-1 and J usage is TRBJ2-5, with D perhaps matching TRBD1 (5 bases). In germline, CDR1 is SGHRS, CDR2 YFSETQ. This CDR3 is built from 14 residues. The V end was cut by 0 bases, the J end by 2 bases, with 8 bases between. The DNA for the CDR3 is TGCGCCAGCAGCTTGGGACAGCTACAAGAGACCCAGTACTTC. Translated, it gives CASSLGQLQETQYF.

The chain couples TRBV28 to TRBJ1-1; D not resolved. V was shortened by 3 bases and J by 0 bases, with 11 bases between the two germline ends. Germline lookup yields CDR1 MDHEN and CDR2 SYDVKM. The CDR3 extends over 15 amino acids. The CDR3 loop is CASSLLVVMNTEAFF. The CDR3 DNA reads as TGTGCCAGCAGTTTGTTAGTGGTTATGAACACTGAAGCTTTCTTT.

This chain joins TRBV14 and TRBJ2-1; TRBD2 agrees at 7 bases. The CDR3 sequence is 18 residues long. V lost 2 bases to trimming and J lost 6 bases; unmatched junction nucleotides: 16. CDR1 and CDR2 from the germline V gene are SGHDN and FVKESK. CDR3 residues: CASSQQRGAGPRSNEQFF. For the CDR3, the DNA is TGTGCCAGCAGCCAACAGCGTGGAGCGGGGCCCAGGTCCAATGAGCAGTTCTTC.

The table lists this clone with a count of one. This chain links TRBV9 with TRBJ2-2; tentative D call: TRBD2 (7 bases). Looked up from germline, CDR1 is SGDLS and CDR2 is YYNGEE. V shed 7 bases and J shed 3 bases, with 16 bases lying between them. The CDR3 has 15 residues. The CDR3 DNA follows: TGTGCCAGCGCAAGGGGGGGTACCGACACCGGGGAGCTGTTTTTT. This translates into CASARGGTDTGELFF.

The table lists this clone with a count of one. The rearrangement joins TRBV11-3 to TRBJ1-1; D possibly corresponds to TRBD1 (5 bases). V shed 2 bases and J shed 8 bases, with 12 bases lying between them. The CDR3 has 13 amino acids. The germline V gene encodes CDR1 SGHNT and CDR2 YENEEA. The CDR3 coding sequence is TGTGCCAGCAGCTTACTGCCGGGGGGGGAAGCTTTCTTT. The encoded protein is CASSLLPGGEAFF.

The CDR3, as DNA: TGTGCCAGCAGCCCCGGACTAGCGGGGACCCAAGAGACCCAGTACTTC. It translates to CASSPGLAGTQETQYF. The chain has TRBV7-9 and TRBJ2-5, with TRBD2 matching 12 bases. In germline, CDR1 is SEHNR, CDR2 FQNEAQ (reference sequence). With 5 bases clipped from V and 1 base from J, the junction kept 5 bases outside the gene matches. The CDR3 extends over 16 amino acids.

Only one count was recorded for this clone. The chain uses TRBV7-9 and TRBJ1-1; 9 positions agree with TRBD1. Losses at the gene ends were 5 bases for V and 1 base for J; bases not matched to a gene: 2. In germline, CDR1 is SEHNR, CDR2 FQNEAQ (reference sequence). There are 14 residues in the CDR3. CDR3 residues: CASSGTGRNTEAFF. DNA of the CDR3: TGTGCCAGCAGCGGGACAGGGAGGAACACTGAAGCTTTCTTT.

The chain recombines TRBV29-1 with TRBJ1-1, with D maybe TRBD1 (5 bases). The germline CDR1 and CDR2 sequences are SQVTM and ANQGSEA. The CDR3 extends over 14 amino acids. V was trimmed by 5 bases and J by 2 bases, leaving 15 bases between them. The CDR3 nucleotides are TGCAGCGTTTTGTTGGGGGAGGGCAACACTGAAGCTTTCTTT. The encoded protein is CSVLLGEGNTEAFF. Using reference TRBV29-1 and TRBJ1-1 for the parts outside the CDR3, the full variable domain is SAVISQKPSRDICQRGTSLTIQCQVDSQVTMMFWYRQQPGQSLTLIATANQGSEATYESGFVIDKFPISRPNLTFSTLTVSNMSPEDSSIYLCSVLLGEGNTEAFFGQGTRLTVV.

The chain has TRBV19 and TRBJ1-1, with 8 bases fitting TRBD1. Germline CDR1 and CDR2: LNHDA and SQIVND (reference sequence). V shed 5 bases and J 6 bases; nucleotides not matched to a gene: 8. This CDR3 spans 14 amino acids. For the CDR3, the DNA is TGTGCCAGTAGTTTCCGAGGACAGGGCGCTGAAGCTTTCTTT. The encoded protein is CASSFRGQGAEAFF.

The rearrangement links TRBV7-8 to TRBJ2-2; 8 bases are a match to TRBD1. The trim removed 5 bases at V and 1 base at J, leaving 9 bases unmatched. From germline, CDR1 is SGHVS and CDR2 FQNEAQ. The CDR3 runs to 17 residues. CDR3 DNA sequence: TGTGCCAGCAGCCCGGGGTCCGGACAGGGGAACACCGGGGAGCTGTTTTTT. Translated, it gives CASSPGSGQGNTGELFF.

The V call is TRBV15, the J call TRBJ2-5, with 8 bases lining up with TRBD1. Trimming took 1 base from V and 5 from J; bases not matched to a gene: 9. The germline CDR1 and CDR2 sequences are LNHNV and YYDKDF (reference sequence). The CDR3 spans 16 residues. In nucleotides, the CDR3 is TGTGCCACCAGCAGAGCCTCGACAGGGGCGATGGAGACCCAGTACTTC. It yields the protein CATSRASTGAMETQYF.

This chain connects TRBV5-1 to TRBJ2-5; 8 bases fit TRBD2. The CDR3 is 16 residues long. V lost 7 bases and J lost 3; bases outside the gene matches: 14. CDR1 and CDR2 (germline): SGHRS, YFSETQ. DNA for the CDR3: TGCGCCAGCTCCCCCAAGCGGGGGTACCCAAAAGAGACCCAGTACTTC. This sequence encodes CASSPKRGYPKETQYF.